A selection of T cell receptor beta chains follows, all from one sample in a study of tumor and adjacent non-tumor tissue in lung cancer. TCRdb called the multiplex PCR reads again in MiXCR, with one record for every CDR3 protein. This table has tens of thousands of distinct CDR3 sequences, roughly 70% appearing once. Sequenced: distant non-tumor lung tissue. The receptors come from a woman in her fifties or sixties with non-small cell lung cancer. Each CDR3 is given with its conserved first and last residue. A D gene is named only where the DNA matches it firmly. Size values are once, few and many counts, or a class for expanded clones, and some rows have none.

- TRBJ2-1 - TRBV4-3 15 TGCGCCAGCAGCTTTGACCTGGCGAGGGTTGGTGAGCGCTTCTTC CASSFDLARVGERFF
- TRBJ2-7 TRBD2 TRBV6-1 15 TGTGCCAGCAGTGGTAGACTAGCGGGAAACTACGAGCAGTACTTC CASSGRLAGNYEQYF
- TRBJ2-3 - TRBV4-1 14 TGCGCCAGCAGCTCAAGCACCAGGGAGGATGCGCAGTATTTT CASSSSTREDAQYF
few TRBJ2-2 - TRBV5-1 15 TGCGCCAGCAGCGCGGGACACACGAACACCGGGGAGCTGTTTTTT CASSAGHTNTGELFF
few TRBJ2-7 - TRBV5-1 16 TGCGCCAGCAGCTTGGCCTCAGATGGGGCGTCCTACGAGCAGTACTTC CASSLASDGASYEQYF
- TRBJ1-5 - TRBV28 16 TGTGTCAGCAGTTTACTCCAGACGGTTGAATCGGATCCCCAGCATTTT CVSSLLQTVESDPQHF
- TRBJ2-5 - TRBV30 12 TGTGCCTGGAGTCCTAGTAAAGAGACCCAGTACTTC CAWSPSKETQYF
- TRBJ2-7 - TRBV6-2/TRBV6-3 13 TGTGCCAGCAGTTACTGGAGCTCCTACGAGCGGTATTTC CASSYWSSYERYF
few TRBJ2-1 TRBD2 TRBV9 16 TGTGCCAGCAGCGTAGCTTCTGCGGGAGGGTACAATGAGCAGTTCTTC CASSVASAGGYNEQFF
- TRBJ1-1 - TRBV28 14 TGTGCCATCACTTTATCTATTCGGACCAAGGAAGCTTTCTTT CAITLSIRTKEAFF
- TRBJ1-5 - TRBV20-1 15 TGCAGTGCTAGGAACGGAGTTCGATTCAATCAGTGCCAGCATTTT CSARNGVRFNQCQHF
many TRBJ1-2 - TRBV5-4 14 TGTGCCAGCAGCTTGGGCAGCGCTAACTATGGCTACACCTTC CASSLGSANYGYTF
- TRBJ2-1 - TRBV5-1 14 TGCGACAGCACCTTGAGACATTCCCAAAATGAGCAGTTCTTC CDSTLRHSQNEQFF
- TRBJ2-2 - TRBV6-6 16 TGTACCAGCACTACTGGGGGAGCCCTCAACACCGGGGAGCTGTTTTTT CTSTTGGALNTGELFF
- TRBJ1-1 - TRBV11-2 14 TGTGCCAGCATTCTGGACGTGGGGTACACTGAACCTTTCTTT CASILDVGYTEPFF
few TRBJ1-3 TRBD1 TRBV10-3 14 TGTGCCATCGCGAGACAGGGAACAGGAAACACCATATATTTT CAIARQGTGNTIYF
- TRBJ2-1 TRBD2 TRBV5-1 16 TGCGCCAGCAGCTTGGAGGCTAGCGGGGGATACAATGAGCAGTTCTTC CASSLEASGGYNEQFF
few TRBJ1-5 - TRBV2 15 TGTGCCACCCGGTGGGCCGTAGGTAGCAATCAGCCCCAGCATTTT CATRWAVGSNQPQHF
many TRBJ2-2 TRBD2 TRBV7-9 16 TGTGCCAGCAGCTTGACTAGCGGGGGAATTACCGGGGAGCTGTTTTTT CASSLTSGGITGELFF
medium-sized TRBJ1-2 TRBD1 TRBV6-6 15 TGTGCCAGCAGTTACTCGCCGCAGGGGGCTCTTGGCTACACCTTC CASSYSPQGALGYTF
many TRBJ2-7 - TRBV20-1 16 TGCAGTGCTAGAGCTCCTTTGGCGGGACATACCTACGAGCAGTACTTC CSARAPLAGHTYEQYF
- TRBJ2-7 - TRBV4-1 16 TGCGCCAGCAGCCAAGAGGTCAGGGTAAGCTCCTACGAGCGGTACTTC CASSQEVRVSSYERYF
- TRBJ2-1 TRBD2 TRBV28 15 TGTGCCAGCAGAGTTAGCGGGACGGCGTACAATGGGCAGTTCTTC CASRVSGTAYNGQFF
- TRBJ2-7 TRBD1 TRBV11-2 14 TGTGCCATCAGCTTAACGGACAGGGTGAGCGAGCAATACTTC CAISLTDRVSEQYF
- TRBJ1-6 - TRBV6-6 15 TGTGCCAGCAGTGACAGAACTGGGGGAGGTTTGCCCCTCCACTTT CASSDRTGGGLPLHF
few TRBJ2-5 - TRBV20-1 11 TGCAGTGCTAGCTGGGGGGAGATCCAGTACTTC CSASWGEIQYF